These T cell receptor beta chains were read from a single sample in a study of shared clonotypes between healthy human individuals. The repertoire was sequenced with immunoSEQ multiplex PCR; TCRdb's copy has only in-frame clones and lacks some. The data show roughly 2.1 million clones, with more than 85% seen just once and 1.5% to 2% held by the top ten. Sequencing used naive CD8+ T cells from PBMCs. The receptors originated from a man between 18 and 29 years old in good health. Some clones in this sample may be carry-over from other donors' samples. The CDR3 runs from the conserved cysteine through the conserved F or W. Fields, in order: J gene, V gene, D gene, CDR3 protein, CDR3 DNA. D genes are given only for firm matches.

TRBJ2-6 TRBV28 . CASTPGQTSGANVLTF TGTGCCAGCACTCCAGGGCAAACCTCTGGGGCCAACGTCCTGACTTTC
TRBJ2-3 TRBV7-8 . CASSPPRLSTDTQYF TGTGCCAGCAGCCCACCCCGACTAAGCACAGATACGCAGTATTTT
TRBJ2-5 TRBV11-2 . CASSPHVKAGWETQYF TGTGCCAGCAGCCCTCACGTGAAGGCGGGGTGGGAGACCCAGTACTTC
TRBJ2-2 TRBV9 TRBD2 CASSVGVAGGANTGELFF TGTGCCAGCAGCGTAGGGGTAGCGGGGGGTGCGAACACCGGGGAGCTGTTTTTT
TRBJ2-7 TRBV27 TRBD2 CASSPSSGSKTYEQYF TGTGCCAGCAGTCCCTCTAGCGGGTCTAAGACCTACGAGCAGTACTTC
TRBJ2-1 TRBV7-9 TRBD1 CASSSGTGFVLGMNEQFF TGTGCCAGCAGCTCCGGGACAGGGTTCGTCTTGGGAATGAATGAGCAGTTCTTC
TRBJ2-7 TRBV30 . CARAGAGIPEAQYF TGTGCCCGAGCAGGGGCAGGGATCCCGGAGGCGCAGTACTTC
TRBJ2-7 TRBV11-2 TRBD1 CASSARQGHEQYF TGTGCCAGCAGCGCAAGACAGGGCCACGAGCAGTACTTC
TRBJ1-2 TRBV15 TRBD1 CATMPGQGQYGYTF TGTGCCACGATGCCGGGACAGGGGCAATATGGCTACACCTTC
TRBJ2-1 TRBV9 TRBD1 CASSLDRGGYNEQFF TGTGCCAGCAGCCTAGACAGGGGAGGATACAATGAGCAGTTCTTC